This TCR beta chain was sequenced in a study of shared clonotypes between healthy human individuals (dated by TCRdb to the early 2020s). Broadly, across the study: The cohort included a few men and two women between 18 and 49 years of age. To estimate repertoire size and how much clonotypes are shared between individuals, the study performed deep sequencing of blood TCR repertoires from a few healthy adults. To increase sequencing depth and limit assay-specific biases, TCR repertoire library preparation and sequencing were carried out by different laboratories using diverse techniques. Each donor's leukapheresis produced roughly between roughly 0.85 and 10 billion PBMCs. Beyond this particular receptor, the publication reports: The small number of donors limited the genetic and exposure-history diversity represented. Pairwise subsampling indicated that sequencing depth was expected to affect the degree of clonotype sharing among donors. Sampling was limited to blood, and TCR repertoires in tissue likely differ from TCR repertoires in blood.

This clone has only a few counts. No cognate antigen has been identified for it. Within one base of it there is no much larger clone, and no base qualities were kept. The donors were healthy, HIV-negative adults with no recently reported acute infections or vaccinations. Every donor was a Caucasian adult residing in Nashville, Tennessee, USA. In the unsorted samples, some 100 million PBMCs were counted, and genomic DNA was extracted using the QIAamp DNA Blood Mini kit. Blood was obtained by leukapheresis, after which PBMCs were separated by Ficoll-Histopaque density gradient centrifugation and cryopreserved in liquid nitrogen vapor phase. Looking up the germline V gene (reference sequence) yields CDR1 GTSNPN and CDR2 SVGIG. The germline ends are 21 bases apart after V is trimmed by 0 bases and J by 3 bases. Spanning cysteine to phenylalanine, the CDR3 consists of 17 amino acids. Only the CDR3 DNA stays, 51 bases, in frame from base 1.

Using the deep immunoSEQ assay, TCR CDR3 regions were amplified from genomic DNA by multiplex PCR. Extracted genomic DNA from each cell subset was spread evenly across all wells of several immunoSEQ 96-well plates, with each plate serving as a replicate. For unsorted PBMC, each replicate PCR was loaded with 300 ng genomic DNA, equivalent to roughly 31,000 T cell genomes. Ten immunoSEQ deep assay plates were used to sequence the unsorted PBMC genomic DNA. The purified libraries were quantified using a Qubit 3.0 fluorometer, sized with a Bioanalyzer 2100, and then quantified again using the KAPA Library Quantification kit. Every immunoSEQ 96-well plate was sequenced on a dedicated single-read 150-cycle Illumina NextSeq 550 flow cell. For the original study's pipeline: Because the immunoSEQ output included only junctional sequences and no quality scores, the filtering could not be the same as the filtering used for full-length reads. Sequences were annotated with PyIR, a Python wrapper for IgBLAST v1.9, and V/J genes and CDR3 were assigned using IMGT germline references. Any read was removed if the V/J assignment was weak (E-value above 1e-6), the CDR3 was missing, or the read contained stop codons, out-of-frame junctions, or ambiguous translated residues. A V3J clonotype was defined by an identical inferred V gene, J gene, and CDR3 amino acid sequence. The percentage overlap between two repertoires was calculated by dividing the number of shared unique clonotypes by the size of the smaller repertoire. Repertoire richness was assessed with RTK rarefaction, the Chao1 estimator, and Recon v2.1 estimates of unobserved clonotypes. TCRdb obtained this table from immuneACCESS and retained in-frame rearrangements with V and J assigned. These tables miss some clones; where compared with another copy, unresolved V genes account for less than half of the shortfall, and the remainder is unexplained. The V and J calls and the clone size are those of that table, but D and trimming were determined from the DNA. Across this sample there are fewer than 600,000 clones, with roughly 78% seen only once. The ten largest clonotypes hold 10% to 15% of the sample.

The receptor comes from a woman aged 40 to 50 in good health. Some clones in this sample may be carry-over from other donors' samples. This chain is built from TRBV30 and TRBJ2-7; the D gene is perhaps TRBD1, on 5 matching bases. The sequencing input was PBMCs. The sequenced DNA is TGTGCCTGGAGTGTACTAACGGACACCCCATTTCTCTACGAGCAGTACTTC. Translated, it reads CAWSVLTDTPFLYEQYF.